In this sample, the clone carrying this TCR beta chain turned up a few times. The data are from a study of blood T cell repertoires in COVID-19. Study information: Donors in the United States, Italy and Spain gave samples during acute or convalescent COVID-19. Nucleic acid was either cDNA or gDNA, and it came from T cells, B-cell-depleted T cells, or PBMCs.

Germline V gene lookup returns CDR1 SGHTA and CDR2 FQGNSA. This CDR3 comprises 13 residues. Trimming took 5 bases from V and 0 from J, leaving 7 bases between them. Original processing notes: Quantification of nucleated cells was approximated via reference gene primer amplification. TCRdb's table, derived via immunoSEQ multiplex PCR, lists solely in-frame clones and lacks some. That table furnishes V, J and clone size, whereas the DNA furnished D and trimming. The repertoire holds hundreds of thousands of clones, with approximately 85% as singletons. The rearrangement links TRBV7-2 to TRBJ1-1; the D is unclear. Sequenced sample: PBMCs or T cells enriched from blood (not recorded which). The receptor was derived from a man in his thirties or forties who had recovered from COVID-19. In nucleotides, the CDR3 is TGTGCCAGCAGCCCCCGGTTGAACACTGAAGCTTTCTTT. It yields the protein CASSPRLNTEAFF. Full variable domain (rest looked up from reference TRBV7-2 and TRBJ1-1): GAGVSQSPSNKVTEKGKDVELRCDPISGHTALYWYRQSLGQGLEFLIYFQGNSAPDKSGLPSDRFSAERTGGSVSTLTIQRTQQEDSAVYLCASSPRLNTEAFFGQGTRLTVV.